This T cell receptor beta chain is from a study of blood T cell repertoires in COVID-19. Looking at the study overall: Researchers got acute and convalescent COVID-19 samples from the United States, Italy and Spain.

Study processing details: Amplification from reference gene primers served as the basis for estimated nucleated cell counts. TCRdb keeps only in-frame clones here, not all; method: immunoSEQ multiplex PCR. V and J calls and clone size follow that table, whereas D and trimming were derived from the DNA. Here the sample spans approximately 270,000 clones, 88% being singletons. Germline V lookup: CDR1 LNHDA, CDR2 SQIVND (reference sequence). The germline V and J ends were trimmed by 3 bases and 1 base, with 10 bases remaining between them. The CDR3 has 15 residues. Sequenced material: peripheral blood. This TCR derives from a man older than 75 with acute or convalescent COVID-19. The chain joins TRBV19 to TRBJ1-5; D remains unclear. The CDR3: CASSILFLSNQPQHF. The CDR3 DNA reads TGTGCCAGTAGTATTCTCTTCCTGAGCAATCAGCCCCAGCATTTT.